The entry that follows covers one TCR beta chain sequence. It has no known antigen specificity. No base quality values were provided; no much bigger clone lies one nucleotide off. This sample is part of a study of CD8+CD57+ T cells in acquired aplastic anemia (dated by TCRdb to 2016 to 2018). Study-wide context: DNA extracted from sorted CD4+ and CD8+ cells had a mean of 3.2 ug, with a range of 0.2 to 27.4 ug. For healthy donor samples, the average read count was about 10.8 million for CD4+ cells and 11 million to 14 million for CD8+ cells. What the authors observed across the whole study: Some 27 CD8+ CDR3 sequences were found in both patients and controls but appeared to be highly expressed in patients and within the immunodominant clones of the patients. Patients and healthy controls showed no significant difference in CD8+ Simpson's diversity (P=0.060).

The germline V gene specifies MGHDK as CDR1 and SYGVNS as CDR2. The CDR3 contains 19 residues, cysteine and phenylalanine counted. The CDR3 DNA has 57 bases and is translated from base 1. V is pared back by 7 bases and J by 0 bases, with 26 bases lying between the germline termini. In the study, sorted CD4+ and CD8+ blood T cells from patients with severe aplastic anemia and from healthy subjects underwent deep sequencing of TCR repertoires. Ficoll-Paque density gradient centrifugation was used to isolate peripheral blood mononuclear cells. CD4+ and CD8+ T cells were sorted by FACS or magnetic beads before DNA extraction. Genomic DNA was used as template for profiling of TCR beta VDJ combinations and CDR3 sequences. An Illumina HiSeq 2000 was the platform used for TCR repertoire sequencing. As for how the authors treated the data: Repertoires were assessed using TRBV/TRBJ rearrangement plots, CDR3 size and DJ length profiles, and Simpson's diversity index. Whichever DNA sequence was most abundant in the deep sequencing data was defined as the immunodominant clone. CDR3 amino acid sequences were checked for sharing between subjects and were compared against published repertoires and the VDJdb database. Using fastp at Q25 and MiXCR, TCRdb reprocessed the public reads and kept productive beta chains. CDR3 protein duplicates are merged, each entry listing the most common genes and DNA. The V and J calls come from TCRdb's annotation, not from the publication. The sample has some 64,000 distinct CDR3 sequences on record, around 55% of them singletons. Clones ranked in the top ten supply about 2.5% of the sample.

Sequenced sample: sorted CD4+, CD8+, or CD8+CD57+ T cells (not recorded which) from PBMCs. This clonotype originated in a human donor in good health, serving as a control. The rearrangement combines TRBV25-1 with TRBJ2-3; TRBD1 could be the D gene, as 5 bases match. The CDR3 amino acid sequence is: CASIPHVEHQGSSTDTQYF. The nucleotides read TGTGCCAGCATCCCACATGTCGAGCACCAGGGATCTAGCACAGATACGCAGTATTTT.